The 10 T cell receptor beta chains given below trace back to one sample, sequenced in a study of metastatic and nonmetastatic thyroid tumors. Thyroid surgery had not been preceded by any treatment in any patient. TCRdb redid the clone calls on the PCR reads using MiXCR. The table lists roughly 40,000 clones, roughly a sixth of them singletons. The sequencing input was blood. Source of these receptors: a female donor with papillary thyroid cancer or a benign thyroid nodule (not recorded which). Some clones in this sample may be carry-over from other donors' samples.

This clone was observed at least ten times. The V call is TRBV14, the J call TRBJ1-6; a weak D match, TRBD1 (5 bases). The V gene's germline CDR1 is SGHDN and CDR2 FVKESK. V lost 2 bases and J lost 12, with 20 bases in between. The CDR3 covers 16 residues. The CDR3 sequence: CASSQLGRGSNEPLHF. The CDR3 DNA follows: TGTGCCAGCAGCCAATTGGGGCGGGGGTCGAATGAACCCCTCCACTTT.

About this clone: The germline gene is not matched at one end of the junction; a read error may be the cause. This rearrangement joins TRBV25-1 to TRBJ2-2; D is perhaps TRBD1 (5 bases). The CDR3 consists of 14 residues. Germline V gene lookup returns CDR1 MGHDK and CDR2 SYGVNS. CDR3 loop: CAISEDMDTGELFF. CDR3 nucleotides: TGTGCCATCAGTGAGGACATGGACACCGGGGAGCTGTTTTTT.

This clone occurred many times. The chain employs TRBV5-1 and TRBJ2-5; D could derive from TRBD1 or TRBD2 (7 bases each). V lost 6 bases and J lost 3, with 12 bases in between. Germline V gene sequence: CDR1 SGHRS, CDR2 YFSETQ. This CDR3 spans 13 amino acids. CDR3: CASNPGGEETQYF. CDR3 nucleotide sequence: TGCGCCAGCAACCCAGGGGGGGAAGAGACCCAGTACTTC.

There are many counts of this clone. This chain uses TRBV19 with TRBJ2-7; D call uncertain. The CDR3 spans 13 residues. With 4 bases removed from V and 4 bases from J, the gap between germline ends came to 11 bases. CDR1 is LNHDA, CDR2 SQIVND, per germline (reference sequence). CDR3 in amino acids: CASSKAASYEQYF. CDR3 DNA sequence: TGTGCCAGTAGTAAGGCAGCTTCTTACGAGCAGTACTTC.

This clone occurred many times. J is TRBJ2-7 and V is TRBV3-1; 10 positions agree with TRBD2. Per germline, CDR1 LGHDT and CDR2 YNNKEL (reference sequence). The CDR3 sequence is 15 residues long. J was trimmed by 2 bases and V by 3 bases; bases with no gene match: 4. The CDR3 coding sequence is TGTGCCAGCAGCCAGTTACTAGCGGGAACCTACGAGCAGTACTTC. Translating gives CASSQLLAGTYEQYF.

This clone was found many times. DNA for the CDR3: TGTGCCAGCAGCTTACAGCGGGAGTACTCCTACGAGCAGTACTTC. Translating gives CASSLQREYSYEQYF. This chain joins TRBV7-9 and TRBJ2-7; 8 bases align to TRBD2. The V and J ends lost 2 bases and 0 bases, in that order; junction bases with no gene match: 3. CDR1 is SEHNR, CDR2 FQNEAQ, per germline (reference sequence). The CDR3 runs to 15 residues.

This clone has a count of ten or more. The same CDR3 can be traced to other DNA sequences in this sample. The V gene is TRBV20-1, the J gene TRBJ2-1; D is unclear. The V end was cut by 3 bases, the J end by 5 bases, with 14 bases between. The CDR3 spans 14 residues. CDR1 is DFQATT, CDR2 SNEGSKA, per germline (reference sequence). CDR3 region: CSARKTVSHNEQFF. CDR3 sequence (DNA): TGCAGTGCTAGGAAGACGGTTTCCCACAATGAGCAGTTCTTC.

This clone was seen repeatedly, ten times or more. This rearrangement joins TRBV18 to TRBJ2-3; the D is unclear. With 1 base removed from V and 1 base from J, the gap between germline ends came to 9 bases. CDR3 length equals 15 residues. Germline CDR1 is KGHSH and CDR2 is LQKENI. The CDR3 nucleotides are TGTGCCAGCTCACCACAGGGATTTGGCACAGATACGCAGTATTTT. Amino acid sequence: CASSPQGFGTDTQYF.

This clone has at least ten counts. The chain recombines TRBV27 with TRBJ2-7, with a tentative D call TRBD2 (6 bases). V lost 6 bases, J lost 3 bases, and 12 bases lay in between. The germline gives CDR1 MNHEY, CDR2 SMNVEV (reference sequence). This CDR3 comprises 13 residues. Here the CDR3 reads CASRRGDVYEQYF. The DNA for the CDR3 is TGTGCCAGCAGGCGGGGCGACGTCTACGAGCAGTACTTC.

This clone was seen ten or more times. The chain has TRBV3-1 and TRBJ2-7; 7 bases align to TRBD1. V gave up 2 bases and J gave up 4 bases; unmatched junction bases: 11. The CDR3 totals 16 residues. The germline V gene encodes CDR1 LGHDT and CDR2 YNNKEL (reference sequence). The CDR3 loop reads CASSQPGTVYRYEQYF. The CDR3 DNA reads TGTGCCAGCAGCCAACCCGGGACAGTGTACCGGTACGAGCAGTACTTC.